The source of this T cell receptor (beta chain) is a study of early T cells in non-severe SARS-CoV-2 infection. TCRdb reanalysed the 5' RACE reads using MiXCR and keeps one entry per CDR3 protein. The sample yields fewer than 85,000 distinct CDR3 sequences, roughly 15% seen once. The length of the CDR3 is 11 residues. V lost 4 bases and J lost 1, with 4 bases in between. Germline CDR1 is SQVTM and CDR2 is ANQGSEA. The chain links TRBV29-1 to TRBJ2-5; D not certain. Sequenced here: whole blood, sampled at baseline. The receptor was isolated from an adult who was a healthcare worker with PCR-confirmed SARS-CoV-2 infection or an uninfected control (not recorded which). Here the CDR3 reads CSVVAQETQYF. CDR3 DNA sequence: TGCAGCGTTGTAGCCCAAGAGACCCAGTACTTC. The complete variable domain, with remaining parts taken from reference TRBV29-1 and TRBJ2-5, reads SAVISQKPSRDICQRGTSLTIQCQVDSQVTMMFWYRQQPGQSLTLIATANQGSEATYESGFVIDKFPISRPNLTFSTLTVSNMSPEDSSIYLCSVVAQETQYFGPGTRLLVL.